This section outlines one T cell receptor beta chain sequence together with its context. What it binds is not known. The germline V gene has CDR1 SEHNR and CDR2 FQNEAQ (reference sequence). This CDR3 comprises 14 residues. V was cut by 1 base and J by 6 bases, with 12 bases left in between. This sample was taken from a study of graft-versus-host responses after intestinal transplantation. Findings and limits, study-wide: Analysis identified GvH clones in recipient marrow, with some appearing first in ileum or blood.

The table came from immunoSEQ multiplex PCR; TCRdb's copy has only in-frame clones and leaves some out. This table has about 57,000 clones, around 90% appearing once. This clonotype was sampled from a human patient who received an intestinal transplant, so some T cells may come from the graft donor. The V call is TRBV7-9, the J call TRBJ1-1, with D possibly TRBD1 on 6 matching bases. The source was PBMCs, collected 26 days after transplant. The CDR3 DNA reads TGTGCCAGCAGCTTAGTTTACAGGGAAGCTGAAGCTTTCTTT. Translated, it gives CASSLVYREAEAFF. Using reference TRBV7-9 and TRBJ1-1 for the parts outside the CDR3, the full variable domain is DTGVSQNPRHKITKRGQNVTFRCDPISEHNRLYWYRQTLGQGPEFLTYFQNEAQLEKSRLLSDRFSAERPKGSFSTLEIQRTEQGDSAMYLCASSLVYREAEAFFGQGTRLTVV.